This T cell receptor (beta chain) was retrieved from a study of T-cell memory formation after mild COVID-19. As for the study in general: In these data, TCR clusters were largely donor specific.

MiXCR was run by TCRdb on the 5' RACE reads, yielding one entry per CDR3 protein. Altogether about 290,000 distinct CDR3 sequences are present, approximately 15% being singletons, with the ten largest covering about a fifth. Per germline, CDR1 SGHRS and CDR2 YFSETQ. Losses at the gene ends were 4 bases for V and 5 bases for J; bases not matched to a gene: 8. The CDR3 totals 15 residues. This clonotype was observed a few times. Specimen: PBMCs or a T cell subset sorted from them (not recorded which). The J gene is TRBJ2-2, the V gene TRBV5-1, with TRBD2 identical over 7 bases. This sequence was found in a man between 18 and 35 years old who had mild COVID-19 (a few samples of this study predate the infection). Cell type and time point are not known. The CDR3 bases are TGCGCCAGCAGCCCGTATACGGGGGGAACCGGGGAGCTGTTTTTT. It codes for CASSPYTGGTGELFF.